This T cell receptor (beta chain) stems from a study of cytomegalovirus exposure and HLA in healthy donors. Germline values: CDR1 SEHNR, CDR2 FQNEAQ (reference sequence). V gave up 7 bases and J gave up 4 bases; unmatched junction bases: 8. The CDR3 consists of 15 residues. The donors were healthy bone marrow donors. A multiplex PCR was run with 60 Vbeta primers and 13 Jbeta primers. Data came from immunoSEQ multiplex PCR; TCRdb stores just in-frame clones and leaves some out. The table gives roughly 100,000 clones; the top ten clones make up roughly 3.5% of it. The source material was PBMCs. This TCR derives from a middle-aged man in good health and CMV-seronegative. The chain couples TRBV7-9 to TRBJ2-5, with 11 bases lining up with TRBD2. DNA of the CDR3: TGTGCCAGCAACAATCTAGCGGGAGGCGGAGAGACCCAGTACTTC. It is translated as CASNNLAGGGETQYF.